The source of this T cell receptor beta chain is a study of radiation and T cells in renal cell carcinoma (dated by TCRdb to 2018 to 2020). At the level of the whole study: The samples were drawn from a clinical trial, where primary renal cell carcinomas were treated with 15 Gy of stereotactic body radiation therapy and then removed by nephrectomy 4 weeks afterward. In total, 50 to 60 samples underwent TCR beta sequencing: approximately 26 tumors plus 27 peripheral blood samples. In the 55 or so samples combined, 4,016,671 unique CDR3 nucleotide sequences were found, encoding roughly 2,500,000 unique CDR3 amino acid sequences. Study-wide findings and limitations: The single-armed trial design could not address effects of radiation dose or scheduling on the TCR repertoire. Changes in the blood repertoire were not tracked past 4 weeks after treatment. Top tumor clonotypes rose in blood from baseline to 2 weeks post-radiation, then contracted by 4 weeks, suggesting transient expansion of tumor-resident clones. Because pretreatment tumor biopsies were not available, the baseline intratumoral presence of clonotypes could not be determined.

What the time point label conveys for this sample: baseline pretreatment blood. What the treatment or condition label conveys for this sample: 15 Gy SBRT to primary tumor, nephrectomy 4 weeks later. To follow tumor-enriched clonotypes, peripheral blood was collected serially from radiation-treated patients at baseline and again at 2 weeks and 4 weeks after SBRT. All patients had renal cell carcinoma with clear cell pathology. Genomic DNA for TCR sequencing was prepared using the QIAamp DNA Blood Mini Kit (Qiagen). The analyses included just those samples that passed every quality control check. Following the manufacturer's recommendations, the immunoSEQ kit was used to generate TCR beta libraries from genomic DNA. To prepare libraries, a first multiplex PCR with proprietary primers was run, followed by a second PCR that added unique barcodes, and a bead cleanup was done after each round. Each sample batch included a kit-provided positive control reaction and a negative control reaction. The final libraries were assessed on an Agilent 4200 TapeStation D1000 ScreenTape, pooled by volume, and quantified by qPCR. Sequencing ran on an Illumina NextSeq500 with a MidOutput 150-cycle cartridge, using 156 Read1 and 15 Index1 cycles with kit custom primers. The pooled library was loaded at around 1 pM, and approximately 20% PhiX control was spiked in. The study's processing was this. Vendor-processed data were analyzed in R, and a clonotype was defined as all T cells sharing the same CDR3 nucleotide sequence. For clone abundance analyses, frequencies were normalized to the 10,000 most abundant clones per sample. Public T cell clones, which averaged fewer than five per sample, were removed prior to analysis. Tumor-enriched and baseline blood-enriched clonotypes were defined by at least a 32-fold difference in abundance between compartments. Clonotypes expanded or contracted between blood time points were identified with a beta-binomial differential abundance model. Tumor-blood repertoire similarity was measured with the Baroni-Urbani and Buser coefficient, and groups were compared using two-tailed Wilcoxon tests in R. As stored in TCRdb, this immuneACCESS dataset retains in-frame rearrangements with V and J assigned. A fraction of the clones does not appear; measured against another copy, unresolved V genes explain less than half of the discrepancy, and the remainder lacks a known reason. That table gives V, J and clone size, and the DNA gave D and trimming. The sample has roughly 53,000 clones on record, 65% to 90% of them singletons. The ten largest clones capture 30% to 35% of the sample.

From the germline V gene, CDR1 is SNHLY and CDR2 is FYNNEI. Deletion took 0 bases off V and 2 bases off J, with a span of 8 bases between the germline ends. The CDR3 starts with the cysteine, ends with the phenylalanine, and has 14 residues. Solely the CDR3 DNA is kept, with 42 bases framed from the first base. About this clone itself: Its binding antigen is unknown. No much larger clone is present one base from it, and per-base qualities are unavailable.

Recombination joined TRBV2 with TRBJ2-7; the D gene cannot be resolved beyond TRBD1 or TRBD2, each matching 5 bases. The receptor was isolated from a woman in her 70s with renal cell carcinoma. The specimen was blood, collected from a patient whose treatment included radiotherapy and nephrectomy. The CDR3 region has the sequence CASSEAGPPYEQYF. The DNA sequence reads TGTGCCAGCAGTGAAGCGGGACCCCCCTACGAGCAGTACTTC.